The text below deals with one TCR beta chain. V was shortened by 4 bases and J by 6 bases, with 9 bases between the two germline ends. The CDR3 totals 12 residues. Germline loops: CDR1 KGHSH, CDR2 LQKENI. The data are from a study of blood T cell repertoires in COVID-19. Study processing details: Nucleated cell counts were estimated from reference gene primer amplification. Generated by immunoSEQ multiplex PCR, the TCRdb table keeps only in-frame clones and is missing some. That table gives V, J and clone size, and the DNA gave D and trimming. The profile shows some 190,000 clones, roughly 81% of them singletons.

The sequence was collected from a woman aged 40 to 55 with COVID-19, enrolled during active disease. The J gene is TRBJ1-2, the V gene TRBV18; no clear D. What was sequenced was peripheral blood. CDR3 in amino acids: CASSQTSDGYTF. In DNA, the CDR3 is TGTGCCAGCTCACAAACCAGTGATGGCTACACCTTC.